The rows below give T cell receptor beta chains drawn from one sample of a study of T-cell reconstitution after alpha-beta-depleted transplantation in children. TCRdb redid the calling of the PCR reads with MiXCR, one entry per CDR3 protein. The sample includes some 200,000 distinct CDR3 sequences, around 9.6% of them seen just once. The specimen comprised PBMCs from the stem cell graft donor, sampled from the stem cell graft. The receptors were gathered from a human donor who donated a stem cell graft to a child with acute lymphoblastic leukemia. Each CDR3 is given with its conserved first and last residue.

v_gene: TRBV7-2
j_gene: TRBJ2-1
CDR3aa: CASSYRGAHNEQFF

v_gene: TRBV6-5
j_gene: TRBJ1-2
CDR3aa: CASSSLTGGDYGYTF

v_gene: TRBV10-3
j_gene: TRBJ2-5
CDR3aa: CATSGLAGGREKETQYF

v_gene: TRBV20-1
j_gene: TRBJ2-3
CDR3aa: CSAREDETEADTQYF

v_gene: TRBV6-6
j_gene: TRBJ2-1
CDR3aa: CASRTGVGDEQFF

v_gene: TRBV14
j_gene: TRBJ1-4
CDR3aa: CASRRNSATNEKLFF

v_gene: TRBV11-2
j_gene: TRBJ1-2
CDR3aa: CASSLAGTGGYGYTF

v_gene: TRBV6-5
j_gene: TRBJ1-6
CDR3aa: CASTYAHRGNSPLHF

v_gene: TRBV7-6
j_gene: TRBJ2-2
CDR3aa: CASSFRQGYTGELFF

v_gene: TRBV6-1
j_gene: TRBJ2-7
CDR3aa: CASRESGGAGEQYF

v_gene: TRBV29-1
j_gene: TRBJ1-1
CDR3aa: CSVDIYYRQEAFKAFF

v_gene: TRBV7-2
j_gene: TRBJ2-7
CDR3aa: CASSLGVSTGGDEQYF

v_gene: TRBV10-3
j_gene: TRBJ2-3
CDR3aa: CAISESGGGATDTQYF

v_gene: TRBV7-2
j_gene: TRBJ2-7
CDR3aa: CASSTRQGAHEQYF

v_gene: TRBV5-1
j_gene: TRBJ2-2
CDR3aa: CASSLVAGQGTGELFF

v_gene: TRBV11-1
j_gene: TRBJ2-4
CDR3aa: CASSLFGTGGSGDIQYF

v_gene: TRBV5-1
j_gene: TRBJ2-5
CDR3aa: CASSFGSETQYF

v_gene: TRBV24-1
j_gene: TRBJ2-2
CDR3aa: CATSDPRTNTGELFF

v_gene: TRBV12-3/TRBV12-4
j_gene: TRBJ2-7
CDR3aa: CASSLGVKSLKYEQYF